A single sample is the source of the 27 T cell receptor beta chains below, sequenced in a study of T cells after yellow fever vaccination. TCRdb reprocessed the 5' RACE reads via MiXCR and lists one record per CDR3 protein. This sample has 350,000 to 450,000 distinct CDR3 sequences, with under 20% found just once. The sample here was PBMCs, taken before the yellow fever booster vaccination. The receptors were sampled from a man younger than 35 who received the YFV17D yellow fever vaccine.

The rearrangement uses TRBV6-5 and TRBJ2-1; the D call may be TRBD1 or TRBD2 (5 bases each). The CDR3 has 15 amino acids. Germline lookup yields CDR1 MNHEY and CDR2 SVGAGI. The V end lost 5 bases, the J end lost 4 bases, and 15 bases lay between the germline ends. The CDR3 reads CASSRDPVSYNEQFF. CDR3 DNA sequence: TGTGCCAGCAGTCGGGACCCTGTATCTTACAATGAGCAGTTCTTC.

V gene TRBV18 combines with J gene TRBJ2-5, with D maybe TRBD1 (6 bases). Germline-derived CDR1 and CDR2 are KGHSH and LQKENI. The V and J ends lost 2 bases and 0 bases respectively, with 10 bases between them. This CDR3 region has 15 residues. The CDR3 loop reads CASSPSTGNQETQYF. CDR3 sequence (DNA): TGTGCCAGCTCACCAAGCACAGGGAACCAAGAGACCCAGTACTTC.

This clonotype was counted only a few times. V gene TRBV11-2 combines with J gene TRBJ2-7; the match to TRBD1 covers 7 bases. Per germline, CDR1 SGHAT and CDR2 FQNNGV. Germline trimming cut 4 bases from V and 5 bases from J; bases unmatched to any gene: 11. The CDR3 is 15 amino acids. For the CDR3, the DNA is TGTGCCAGCAGCTCCATTCGGACAGGACAGCACGAGCAGTACTTC. It codes for CASSSIRTGQHEQYF.

This chain links TRBV5-5 with TRBJ2-1; 8 bases agree with TRBD2. The V and J ends lost 4 bases and 6 bases, in that order; junction bases with no gene match: 9. The CDR3 contains 15 residues. The V gene's germline CDR1 is SGHKS and CDR2 YYEKEE (reference sequence). The CDR3 loop reads CASSNGLAWSNEQFF. CDR3 DNA sequence: TGTGCCAGCAGCAACGGACTAGCATGGTCCAATGAGCAGTTCTTC.

The rearrangement joins TRBV6-2 or TRBV6-3 to TRBJ2-3; 7 nucleotides match TRBD2. The V gene end was trimmed by 6 bases and the J gene end by 4 bases; junction bases not matched to a gene: 10. The CDR3 is made up of 15 amino acids. Germline CDR1 MNHEY, CDR2 SVGEGT. This CDR3 is CASSPRLATPDTQYF. Written as DNA, the CDR3 is TGTGCCAGCAGCCCACGACTAGCTACTCCAGATACGCAGTATTTT.

At least ten counts were recorded for this clonotype. The genes are TRBV18 and TRBJ1-1; possible D gene TRBD1, 5 bases. V lost 3 bases and J 5 bases, leaving 13 bases between the germline ends. The CDR3 consists of 14 residues. Per germline, CDR1 KGHSH and CDR2 LQKENI. The CDR3 nucleotides are TGTGCCAGCTCACCGGAACAGGTGGGAACTGAAGCTTTCTTT. This gives the protein CASSPEQVGTEAFF.

This clonotype was detected only a few times. The chain links TRBV9 to TRBJ2-7, with 8 bases that match TRBD1. J gave up 5 bases and V 4 bases, and 11 bases lay outside the gene matches. CDR1 and CDR2 (germline): SGDLS, YYNGEE. The CDR3 is made up of 15 amino acids. CDR3 nucleotides: TGTGCCAGCAGCCCCGGCCGAGGACAGGGAAACGAGCAGTACTTC. As protein: CASSPGRGQGNEQYF.

This clonotype was detected only a few times. The rearrangement links TRBV7-8 to TRBJ1-3; D not certain. CDR1 is SGHVS and CDR2 is FQNEAQ in the germline V gene. V lost 3 bases and J 4 bases, leaving 10 bases between the germline ends. CDR3 length: 14 residues. The DNA for the CDR3 is TGTGCCAGCAGCTTCGACGGACCAGGAAACACCATATATTTT. Its translation is CASSFDGPGNTIYF. Filled out from reference TRBV7-8 and TRBJ1-3, the complete variable domain reads GAGVSQSPRYKVAKRGQDVALRCDPISGHVSLFWYQQALGQGPEFLTYFQNEAQLDKSGLPSDRFFAERPEGSVSTLKIQRTQQEDSAVYLCASSFDGPGNTIYFGEGSWLTVV.

The sample holds many counts of this clonotype. This chain joins TRBV12-3 or TRBV12-4 and TRBJ1-5; 11 positions agree with TRBD1. The CDR3 sequence is 16 residues long. Trimming removed 2 bases from V and 6 bases from J; junction bases left unmatched: 6. The CDR3 DNA follows: TGTGCCAGCAGTTTACCGGACAGGGGGCTTGGTCAGCCCCAGCATTTT. This sequence encodes CASSLPDRGLGQPQHF.

This chain uses TRBV20-1 with TRBJ2-7, with 9 bases identical to TRBD1. From germline, CDR1 is DFQATT and CDR2 SNEGSKA (reference sequence). The CDR3 has 14 residues. Trimming removed 3 bases from V and 4 bases from J; junction bases left unmatched: 7. The CDR3: CSASGTGSEYEQYF. The CDR3 bases are TGCAGTGCTAGTGGGACAGGGTCCGAATACGAGCAGTACTTC.

There are many counts of this clonotype. The rearrangement joins TRBV5-1 to TRBJ2-1; D may be TRBD1 (5 bases). The CDR3 loop spans 14 amino acids. The V gene's germline CDR1 is SGHRS and CDR2 YFSETQ. Trimming stripped 2 bases from V and 6 bases from J, with 12 bases between. This chain's CDR3 is CASSFASGLNEQFF. The CDR3 DNA sequence: TGCGCCAGCAGCTTTGCGTCAGGGCTCAATGAGCAGTTCTTC.

The rearrangement links TRBV4-1 to TRBJ2-1; tentative D call: TRBD1 (6 bases). The germline V gene has CDR1 MGHRA and CDR2 YSYEKL. The germline V and J ends were trimmed by 0 bases and 1 base, with 10 bases remaining between them. The CDR3 extends over 16 amino acids. CDR3 loop: CASSQDGTGSYNEQFF. The DNA for the CDR3 is TGCGCCAGCAGCCAAGACGGAACAGGGTCCTACAATGAGCAGTTCTTC.

This clonotype has only a few counts. This chain connects TRBV5-1 to TRBJ2-1; D remains unclear. Germline CDR1 is SGHRS and CDR2 is YFSETQ. The V end lost 0 bases, the J end lost 6 bases, and 10 bases lay between the germline ends. CDR3 length: 14 amino acids. As DNA, the CDR3 is TGCGCCAGCAGCTTGGGAGAGGTCCCCAATGAGCAGTTCTTC. It yields the protein CASSLGEVPNEQFF.

The chain has TRBV12-3 or TRBV12-4 and TRBJ1-2, with D possibly TRBD1 on 5 matching bases. This CDR3 has 12 residues. The V end lost 0 bases, the J end lost 8 bases, and 7 bases lay between the germline ends. This CDR3 reads CASSLAGEGYTF. CDR3 coding DNA: TGTGCCAGCAGTTTAGCGGGGGAAGGCTACACCTTC.

The chain employs TRBV6-2 or TRBV6-3 and TRBJ2-2, with a tentative D call TRBD1 (6 bases). CDR1 MNHEY and CDR2 SVGEGT come from the germline V gene. V lost 7 bases to trimming and J lost 0 bases, with 12 bases between them. This CDR3 spans 15 amino acids. CDR3 residues: CASIPGTPNTGELFF. CDR3 DNA: TGTGCCAGCATCCCGGGGACACCGAACACCGGGGAGCTGTTTTTT.

The rearrangement links TRBV11-3 to TRBJ2-1; D ambiguous. V was pared by 5 bases and J by 0 bases, with 11 bases between. Germline CDR1 is SGHNT and CDR2 is YENEEA. The CDR3 runs to 15 residues. The CDR3 loop reads CASSDARSSYNEQFF. Written as DNA, the CDR3 is TGTGCCAGCAGCGATGCGCGGAGCTCCTACAATGAGCAGTTCTTC.

In this sample, this clonotype turned up a few times. The V and J genes are TRBV9 and TRBJ1-1; D is ambiguous. The germline CDR1 and CDR2 sequences are SGDLS and YYNGEE. This CDR3 is built from 13 residues. The V and J ends lost 0 bases and 5 bases respectively, with 8 bases between them. CDR3 amino acids: CASSVAVATEAFF. The CDR3, as DNA: TGTGCCAGCAGCGTAGCGGTGGCTACTGAAGCTTTCTTT. Looking up the rest from reference TRBV9 and TRBJ1-1 gives the full variable domain: DSGVTQTPKHLITATGQRVTLRCSPRSGDLSVYWYQQSLDQGLQFLIQYYNGEERAKGNILERFSAQQFPDLHSELNLSSLELGDSALYFCASSVAVATEAFFGQGTRLTVV.

The rearrangement links TRBV7-2 to TRBJ2-5, with D tentatively TRBD1 (5 bases). The CDR3 is 16 amino acids. V gave up 3 bases and J gave up 1 base, with 15 bases separating them. Germline loops: CDR1 SGHTA, CDR2 FQGNSA. The CDR3 bases are TGTGCCAGCAGCTTGATGGGGCCGAACGTCCAAGAGACCCAGTACTTC. This gives the protein CASSLMGPNVQETQYF.

This clonotype occurred a few times. The V and J genes are TRBV6-2 or TRBV6-3 and TRBJ2-1; 10 nucleotides agree with TRBD1. The CDR3 consists of 15 residues. The V gene's germline CDR1 is MNHEY and CDR2 SVGEGT. J was trimmed by 6 bases and V by 6 bases; bases with no gene match: 8. The CDR3 is CASSRTGTGANEQFF. In DNA, the CDR3 is TGTGCCAGCAGCAGGACCGGGACAGGGGCCAATGAGCAGTTCTTC.

This clonotype came up many times. The chain couples TRBV12-3 or TRBV12-4 to TRBJ1-2, with 8 bases that match TRBD1. This CDR3 contains 14 residues. V lost 4 bases and J lost 2; bases outside the gene matches: 3. CDR3 sequence: CASSSGQANYGYTF. In nucleotides, the CDR3 is TGTGCCAGCAGTTCGGGACAGGCAAACTATGGCTACACCTTC.

In its sample, this clonotype was seen a few times. Written as DNA, the CDR3 is TGTGCCAGCAGCTTTAAAGCAGGGGCATACGAGCAGTACGTC. Translated, it gives CASSFKAGAYEQYV. The gene calls are TRBV7-2 and TRBJ2-7; possible D gene TRBD1, 6 bases. The CDR3 runs to 14 residues. Germline-derived CDR1 and CDR2 are SGHTA and FQGNSA. V shed 3 bases and J shed 4 bases, with 13 bases lying between them.

This clonotype was observed a single time. This chain joins TRBV7-9 and TRBJ1-2, with TRBD1 identical over 7 bases. J was trimmed by 7 bases and V by 3 bases; bases with no gene match: 2. This CDR3 is built from 12 residues. The germline V gene has CDR1 SEHNR and CDR2 FQNEAQ (reference sequence). CDR3 coding DNA: TGTGCCAGCAGCTTCGCAGGGGGTGGCTACACCTTC. Protein: CASSFAGGGYTF.

This clonotype was recorded many times. The chain recombines TRBV20-1 with TRBJ2-6; D not certain. The ends were cut back, 2 bases at V and 0 bases at J, with 2 bases in the middle. The CDR3 spans 13 residues. Germline V CDR1 and CDR2: DFQATT, SNEGSKA (reference sequence). Written as DNA, the CDR3 is TGCAGTGCTAGACGCTCTGGGGCCAACGTCCTGACTTTC. Translation gives CSARRSGANVLTF.

This clonotype was counted only a few times. The chain joins TRBV20-1 to TRBJ1-2; D is undetermined. The germline V and J ends were trimmed by 0 bases and 2 bases, with 7 bases remaining between them. The CDR3 contains 13 residues. Germline CDR1 DFQATT, CDR2 SNEGSKA (reference sequence). In DNA, the CDR3 is TGCAGTGCTAGAGATCGGGTGAACTATGGCTACACCTTC. It specifies CSARDRVNYGYTF.

This chain joins TRBV29-1 and TRBJ2-2; D perhaps matches TRBD1 (6 bases). V was shortened by 5 bases and J by 4 bases, with 17 bases between the two germline ends. The length of the CDR3 is 15 residues. Germline V CDR1 and CDR2: SQVTM, ANQGSEA. The CDR3 bases are TGCAGCGTTTCGTCGGGACAAGACCTCACCGGGGAGCTGTTTTTT. Protein sequence: CSVSSGQDLTGELFF.

This clonotype was recorded once. V usage is TRBV7-2 and J usage is TRBJ1-2; TRBD1 matches 7 bases. From germline, CDR1 is SGHTA and CDR2 FQGNSA. This CDR3 is built from 15 residues. V was clipped by 5 bases and J by 4 bases; unmatched bases: 10. DNA of the CDR3: TGTGCCAGCAGCCTGGGGACAGCCTTGTTCTATGGCTACACCTTC. Its translation is CASSLGTALFYGYTF.

This clonotype showed up just a few times. The V gene is TRBV28, the J gene TRBJ1-1; D not resolved. With 8 bases removed from V and 7 bases from J, the gap between germline ends came to 17 bases. Germline loops: CDR1 MDHEN, CDR2 SYDVKM. The CDR3 totals 13 residues. CDR3 bases: TGTGCCAGCTCCTCCCCGACGGTAGTTGAAGCTTTCTTT. Protein: CASSSPTVVEAFF. The full variable domain, its missing parts supplied by reference TRBV28 and TRBJ1-1, is DVKVTQSSRYLVKRTGEKVFLECVQDMDHENMFWYRQDPGLGLRLIYFSYDVKMKEKGDIPEGYSVSREKKERFSLILESASTNQTSMYLCASSSPTVVEAFFGQGTRLTVV.